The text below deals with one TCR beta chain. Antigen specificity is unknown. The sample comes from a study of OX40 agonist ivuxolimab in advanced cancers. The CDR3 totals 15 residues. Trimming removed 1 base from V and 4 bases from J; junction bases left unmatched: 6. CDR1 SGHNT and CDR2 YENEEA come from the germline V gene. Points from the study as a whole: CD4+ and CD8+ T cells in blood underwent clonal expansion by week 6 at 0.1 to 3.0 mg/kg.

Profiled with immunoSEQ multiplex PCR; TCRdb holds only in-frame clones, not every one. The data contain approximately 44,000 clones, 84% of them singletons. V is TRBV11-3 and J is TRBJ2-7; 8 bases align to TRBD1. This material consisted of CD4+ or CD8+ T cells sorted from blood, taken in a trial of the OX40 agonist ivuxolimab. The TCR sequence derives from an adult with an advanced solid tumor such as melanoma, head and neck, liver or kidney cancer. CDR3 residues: CASSLGSGQGYEQYF. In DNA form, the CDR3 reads TGTGCCAGCAGCTTAGGTTCCGGACAGGGATACGAGCAGTACTTC.